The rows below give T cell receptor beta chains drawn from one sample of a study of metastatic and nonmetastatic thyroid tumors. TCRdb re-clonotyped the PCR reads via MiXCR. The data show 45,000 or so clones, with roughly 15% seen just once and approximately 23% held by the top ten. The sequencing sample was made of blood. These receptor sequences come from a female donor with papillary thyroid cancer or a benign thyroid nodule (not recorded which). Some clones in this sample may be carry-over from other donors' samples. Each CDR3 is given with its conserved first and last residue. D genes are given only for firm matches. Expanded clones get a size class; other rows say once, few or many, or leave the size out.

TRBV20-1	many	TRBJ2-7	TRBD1	TGCAGTGCGGGAGGACAGGGTCTAAACGAGCAGTACTTC	CSAGGQGLNEQYF
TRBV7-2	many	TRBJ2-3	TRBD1	TGTGCCAGCAGCCCATCAGGGGGCCGCCTAGATACGCAGTATTTT	CASSPSGGRLDTQYF
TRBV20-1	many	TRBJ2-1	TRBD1	TGCAGTGCTAGACAGGGGGCGCGTTCCAATGAGCAGTTCTTC	CSARQGARSNEQFF
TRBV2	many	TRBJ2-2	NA	TGTGCCAGCAGTGAAGCGCTCACGGCCGGGGAGCTGTTTTTT	CASSEALTAGELFF
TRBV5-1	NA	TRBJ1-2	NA	TGCGCCAGCAGCGAAGCGCAGGATGGCTACACCTTC	CASSEAQDGYTF
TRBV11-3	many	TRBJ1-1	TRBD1	TGTGCCAGCGGCTCGGGACAGGGCCGTCACACTGAAGCTTTCTTT	CASGSGQGRHTEAFF
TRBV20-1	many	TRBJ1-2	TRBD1	TGCAGTGTCCTACAGGGGACCTATTATGGCTACACCTTC	CSVLQGTYYGYTF
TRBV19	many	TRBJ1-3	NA	TGTGCCAGTAGTATAGATCTAAGGTGGAACACCATATATTTT	CASSIDLRWNTIYF
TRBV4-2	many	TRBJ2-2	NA	TGTGCCAGCAGCCAAGGGGGGCCGGGAACCGGGGAGCTGTTTTTT	CASSQGGPGTGELFF
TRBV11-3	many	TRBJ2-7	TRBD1	TGTGCCAGCAGCTTAGTGAGCAGGGGGCGCGAGCAGTACTTC	CASSLVSRGREQYF
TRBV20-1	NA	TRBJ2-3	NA	TGCGGTGCTCCAGCGGCCCCGAGTAACACAGATACGCAGTATTTT	CGAPAAPSNTDTQYF
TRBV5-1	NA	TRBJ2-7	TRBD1	TGCGCCAGCAGCTTGGAACAGGGGTTCTACGAGCAGTACTTC	CASSLEQGFYEQYF